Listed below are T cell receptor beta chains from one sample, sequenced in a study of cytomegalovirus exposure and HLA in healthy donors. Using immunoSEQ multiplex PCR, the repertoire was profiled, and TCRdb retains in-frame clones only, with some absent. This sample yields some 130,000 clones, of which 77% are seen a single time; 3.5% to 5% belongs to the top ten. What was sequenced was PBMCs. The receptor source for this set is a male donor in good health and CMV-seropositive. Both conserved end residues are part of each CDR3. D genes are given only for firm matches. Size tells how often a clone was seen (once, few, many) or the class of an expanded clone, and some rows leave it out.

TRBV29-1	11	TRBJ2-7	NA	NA	CSVGPFDEQYF	TGCAGCGTTGGGCCCTTTGACGAGCAGTACTTC
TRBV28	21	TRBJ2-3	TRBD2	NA	CASSFYSSGTSGGAGTDTQYF	TGTGCCAGCAGTTTCTACTCTTCCGGGACTAGCGGGGGGGCCGGCACAGATACGCAGTATTTT
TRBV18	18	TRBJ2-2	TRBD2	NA	CASSLLYGLAGDTGELFF	TGTGCCAGCTCACTACTGTATGGACTAGCGGGAGACACCGGGGAGCTGTTTTTT
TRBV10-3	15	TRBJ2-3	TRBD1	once	CAISDRDRATDTQYF	TGTGCCATCAGTGATCGAGACAGGGCCACAGATACGCAGTATTTT
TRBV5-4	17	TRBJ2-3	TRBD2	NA	CASSRGLAGGEGDTQYF	TGTGCCAGCAGCCGGGGACTAGCGGGGGGGGAGGGAGATACGCAGTATTTT
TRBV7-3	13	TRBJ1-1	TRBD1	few	CASSRTGMTEAFF	TGTGCCAGCAGCCGGACAGGGATGACTGAAGCTTTCTTT
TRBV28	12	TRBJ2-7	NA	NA	CASSSLPHEQYF	TGTGCCAGCAGCTCCCTCCCCCACGAGCAGTACTTC
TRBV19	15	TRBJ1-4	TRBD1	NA	CASRPQGEWNEKLFF	TGTGCCAGTAGGCCTCAGGGGGAATGGAATGAAAAACTGTTTTTT
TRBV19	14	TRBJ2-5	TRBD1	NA	CASRRTGIKETQYF	TGTGCCAGTAGGAGGACAGGAATTAAAGAGACCCAGTACTTC
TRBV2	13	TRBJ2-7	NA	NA	CASSESGVKEQYF	TGTGCCAGCAGTGAATCGGGAGTCAAAGAGCAGTACTTC
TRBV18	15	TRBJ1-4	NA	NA	CASSPPAGLEEKLFF	TGTGCCAGCTCACCACCAGCCGGGTTAGAGGAAAAACTGTTTTTT
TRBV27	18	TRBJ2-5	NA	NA	CAKPSPCSSRRARETQYF	TGTGCCAAACCTTCCCCTTGTTCTAGCAGGAGGGCCCGGGAGACCCAGTACTTC
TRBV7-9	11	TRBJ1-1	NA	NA	CASSGQTEAFF	TGTGCCAGCAGTGGACAAACTGAAGCTTTCTTT
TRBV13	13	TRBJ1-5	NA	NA	CAGSLGLNQPQHF	TGTGCCGGCAGCTTAGGCCTCAATCAGCCCCAGCATTTT
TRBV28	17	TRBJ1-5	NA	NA	CASSPDLEGGRVQPQHF	TGTGCCAGCAGCCCTGACTTAGAGGGAGGTCGAGTTCAGCCCCAGCATTTT
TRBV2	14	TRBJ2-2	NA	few	CASSELGVGGELFF	TGTGCCAGCAGTGAACTCGGGGTCGGCGGGGAGCTGTTTTTT
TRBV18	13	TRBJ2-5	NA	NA	CASSPPSVETQYF	TGTGCCAGCTCACCACCCTCAGTAGAGACCCAGTACTTC
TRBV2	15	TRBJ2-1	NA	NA	CASRRNRGGYNEQFF	TGTGCCAGCAGAAGGAACAGGGGGGGATACAATGAGCAGTTCTTC
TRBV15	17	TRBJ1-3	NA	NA	CATSRDWRTASGNTIYF	TGTGCCACCAGCAGAGATTGGCGGACAGCCTCTGGAAACACCATATATTTT
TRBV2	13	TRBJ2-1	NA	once	CASAGAARLEQFF	TGTGCCAGCGCTGGTGCTGCCAGGCTCGAGCAGTTCTTC
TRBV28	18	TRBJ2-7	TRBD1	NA	CASSLLSGGADLAYEQYF	TGTGCCAGCAGTTTATTATCAGGGGGCGCTGATCTGGCCTACGAGCAGTACTTC
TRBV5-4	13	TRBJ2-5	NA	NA	CASSLKGEETQYF	TGTGCCAGCAGCTTGAAAGGGGAAGAGACCCAGTACTTC
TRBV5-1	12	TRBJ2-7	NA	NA	CASSFFGYEQYF	TGCGCCAGCAGCTTTTTCGGGTACGAGCAGTACTTC
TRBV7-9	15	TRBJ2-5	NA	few	CSSSFNSGVGKTQYF	TGTTCCAGCAGCTTTAATTCAGGGGTAGGAAAGACCCAGTACTTC
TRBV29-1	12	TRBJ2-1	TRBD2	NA	CSVDTGRAPMFF	TGCAGCGTAGATACCGGGAGGGCCCCCATGTTCTTC
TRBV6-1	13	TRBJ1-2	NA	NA	CASSEEEESGHTF	TGTGCCAGCAGTGAAGAAGAAGAGTCAGGCCACACCTTC